This T cell receptor (beta chain) comes out of a study of cytomegalovirus exposure and HLA in healthy donors. The PCR contained 60 Vbeta and 13 Jbeta primers. The data were produced by immunoSEQ multiplex PCR, yet TCRdb's version contains in-frame clones alone and is incomplete. Altogether around 140,000 clones are present, about 80% being singletons, with the ten largest covering approximately 1.5%. The CDR3 loop spans 15 amino acids. V lost 0 bases and J lost 4, with 10 bases in between. CDR1 and CDR2 (germline): SGDLS, YYNGEE. Sequencing was carried out using PBMCs. V gene TRBV9 combines with J gene TRBJ2-2, with D unclear. This receptor was obtained from a man aged 30 to 45 in good health and CMV-seropositive. CDR3 nucleotides: TGTGCCAGCAGCGTAGTAGCTTCTGGCACCGGGGAGCTGTTTTTT. Translation gives CASSVVASGTGELFF.